These 28 T cell receptor beta chains originate from one sample sequenced in a study of T cells in Graves' hyperthyroidism and ophthalmopathy. TCR beta CDR3 region amplification was performed from RNA transcripts. The TCR CDR3 first-round RT-PCR relied on the HTBI primer set. TCRdb redid the calling of the multiplex PCR reads with MiXCR, one entry per CDR3 protein. The repertoire holds a few hundred thousand distinct CDR3 sequences, with around 16% as singletons. Material: blood. Receptors originate from a young woman with Graves' hyperthyroidism that later progressed to Graves' ophthalmopathy.

The table lists this clonotype with many counts. This chain links TRBV3-1 with TRBJ2-3; 7 nucleotides line up with TRBD2. CDR1 is LGHDT, CDR2 YNNKEL, per germline (reference sequence). V dropped 0 bases and J dropped 7; count of bases not matched to a gene: 4. There are 14 residues in the CDR3. Here the CDR3 DNA reads TGTGCCAGCAGCCAAGATAAAGCGGGGAATACGCAGTATTTT. Protein: CASSQDKAGNTQYF.

This clonotype was seen ten or more times. The chain employs TRBV10-3 and TRBJ1-2; unclear D gene. V dropped 4 bases and J dropped 3 bases, with 9 bases sitting between them. This CDR3 contains 13 residues. The germline CDR1 and CDR2 sequences are ENHRY and SYGVKD. The CDR3 region is CAISAGGDYGYTF. The CDR3 DNA follows: TGTGCCATCAGTGCAGGTGGCGACTATGGCTACACCTTC.

The genes are TRBV25-1 and TRBJ2-7; 8 bases are shared with TRBD1. The V segment lost 5 bases and the J segment 2 bases; nucleotides outside the gene matches: 11. This CDR3 is built from 16 residues. The germline CDR1 and CDR2 sequences are MGHDK and SYGVNS. The CDR3 sequence is CASSTQTGVPTYEQYF. The CDR3 region has the DNA TGTGCCAGCAGTACACAGACAGGGGTACCCACCTACGAGCAGTACTTC.

This clonotype was counted between two and nine times. The CDR3 DNA reads as TGTGCCAGCAGCTCGGGACTAGGTTACGAGCAGTACTTC. It translates to CASSSGLGYEQYF. The gene calls are TRBV3-1 and TRBJ2-7; 8 positions match TRBD2. Germline CDR1 and CDR2: LGHDT and YNNKEL (reference sequence). The J segment lost 4 bases and the V segment lost 5 bases, leaving 4 bases of the junction unmatched. CDR3 length: 13 amino acids.

This clonotype was seen at least ten times. V usage is TRBV29-1 and J usage is TRBJ2-7; 9 nucleotides match TRBD1. The CDR3 totals 16 residues. V was clipped by 1 base and J by 3 bases; unmatched bases: 10. CDR1 and CDR2 from the germline V gene are SQVTM and ANQGSEA. The CDR3 bases are TGCAGCGTTGAAGTTCGGGGACAGGGACCATTCTACGAGCAGTACTTC. As protein: CSVEVRGQGPFYEQYF.

Many counts were recorded for this clonotype. The chain has TRBV12-3 or TRBV12-4 and TRBJ1-4; the D gene is possibly TRBD1 (5 bases). CDR3 length: 13 amino acids. Trimming took 10 bases from V and 6 from J, leaving 15 bases between them. In DNA, the CDR3 is TGTGCCACCTCATCCGGGGGGGATGAAAAACTGTTTTTT. It codes for CATSSGGDEKLFF.

This clonotype was seen repeatedly, ten times or more. V gene TRBV28 combines with J gene TRBJ1-2, with D possibly matching TRBD1 (5 bases). V lost 2 bases and J lost 4, with 11 bases in between. CDR1 and CDR2 from the germline V gene are MDHEN and SYDVKM. The CDR3 spans 14 residues. The CDR3 reads CASSLGAGSYGYTF. The CDR3 DNA is TGTGCCAGCAGTTTAGGGGCAGGGAGCTATGGCTACACCTTC.

This clonotype was counted many times. The rearrangement uses TRBV2 and TRBJ2-7; D is perhaps TRBD1 (6 bases). V lost 4 bases, J lost 7 bases, and 11 bases lay in between. This CDR3 has 12 residues. CDR1 and CDR2 from the germline V gene are SNHLY and FYNNEI. As DNA, the CDR3 is TGTGCCAGCAGTGTACAGGGCATAGAGCAGTACTTC. It encodes CASSVQGIEQYF.

V and J are TRBV9 and TRBJ2-3; no clear D gene. CDR1 is SGDLS, CDR2 YYNGEE, per germline. V lost 0 bases and J lost 5, with 7 bases in between. This CDR3 contains 13 residues. Here the CDR3 reads CASSVATEDTQYF. Written as DNA, the CDR3 is TGTGCCAGCAGCGTAGCCACTGAAGATACGCAGTATTTT.

This chain joins TRBV4-1 and TRBJ2-3; D not resolved. From germline, CDR1 is MGHRA and CDR2 YSYEKL. The CDR3 extends over 17 amino acids. V lost 1 base and J lost 3, with 17 bases in between. CDR3 sequence: CASSQGVDARVTDTQYF. DNA of the CDR3: TGCGCCAGCAGCCAAGGGGTTGATGCACGGGTTACAGATACGCAGTATTTT.

This clonotype has a count of ten or more. The V gene is TRBV7-9, the J gene TRBJ1-5; D is possibly TRBD1 (5 bases). Germline CDR1 and CDR2: SEHNR and FQNEAQ (reference sequence). The CDR3 length is 14 residues. Trimming left V 2 bases short and J 5 bases short, with 10 bases between. The CDR3 region has the DNA TGTGCCAGCAGCTTATACGGGGGGGATCAGCCCCAGCATTTT. It encodes CASSLYGGDQPQHF.

This clonotype was detected a few times. This rearrangement joins TRBV2 to TRBJ2-3; 8 bases match TRBD1. Germline values: CDR1 SNHLY, CDR2 FYNNEI. The CDR3 runs to 15 residues. With 6 bases clipped from V and 3 bases from J, the junction kept 8 bases outside the gene matches. DNA for the CDR3: TGTGCCAGCAGCAGGGGGCTTGGGGATACAGATACGCAGTATTTT. Translated: CASSRGLGDTDTQYF.

This clonotype was seen repeatedly, ten times or more. The chain links TRBV28 to TRBJ2-5, with D possibly being TRBD2 (6 bases). CDR3 length: 14 amino acids. The V gene's germline CDR1 is MDHEN and CDR2 SYDVKM. The V gene lost 2 bases and the J gene lost 1 base, with 8 bases spanning the gap. CDR3 sequence: CASSLGGTQETQYF. The CDR3, as DNA: TGTGCCAGCAGTTTAGGCGGGACCCAAGAGACCCAGTACTTC.

This clonotype has a count of ten or more. V usage is TRBV5-1 and J usage is TRBJ2-1; D is possibly TRBD2 (5 bases). Per the germline V gene, CDR1 is SGHRS and CDR2 is YFSETQ. V lost 0 bases to trimming and J lost 0 bases, with 13 bases between them. CDR3 length equals 17 residues. The CDR3 DNA is TGCGCCAGCAGCTTGGGCATCGGGATTTCCTCCTACAATGAGCAGTTCTTC. Translating gives CASSLGIGISSYNEQFF. Complete variable domain (other parts from reference TRBV5-1 and TRBJ2-1): KAGVTQTPRYLIKTRGQQVTLSCSPISGHRSVSWYQQTPGQGLQFLFEYFSETQRNKGNFPGRFSGRQFSNSRSEMNVSTLELGDSALYLCASSLGIGISSYNEQFFGPGTRLTVL.

In its sample, this clonotype was seen many times. This rearrangement joins TRBV6-1 to TRBJ1-2; TRBD1 might be the D (5 bases). Germline CDR1 is MNHNS and CDR2 is SASEGT. Trimming removed 5 bases from V and 4 bases from J, with 14 bases in between. CDR3 length: 14 amino acids. The CDR3 nucleotides read TGTGCCAGCAGTCTAGGGGTTTCAGGCTATGGCTACACCTTC. It translates to CASSLGVSGYGYTF.

This clonotype was counted between two and nine times. V usage is TRBV20-1 and J usage is TRBJ1-6, with D maybe TRBD1 (5 bases). The CDR3 loop spans 16 amino acids. Deletions cut 3 bases from V and 6 bases from J, with 18 bases between. Looked up from germline, CDR1 is DFQATT and CDR2 is SNEGSKA (reference sequence). The CDR3 region is CSARRPGTVTNSPLHF. The CDR3 DNA is TGCAGTGCTAGGAGACCCGGGACGGTGACTAATTCACCCCTCCACTTT.

This clonotype was seen a few times. The J gene is TRBJ1-3, the V gene TRBV12-3 or TRBV12-4, with D unresolved. This CDR3 spans 14 amino acids. Trimming removed 5 bases at V and 4 bases at J, with 12 bases between. CDR3 loop: CASSPGTGGNTIYF. CDR3 bases: TGTGCCAGCAGTCCCGGCACGGGGGGAAACACCATATATTTT.

This clonotype was detected only a few times. This sequence joins TRBV14 and TRBJ2-7, with 7 nucleotides matching TRBD2. Germline V CDR1 and CDR2: SGHDN, FVKESK. CDR3 length: 13 residues. V trimming: 5 bases; J trimming: 2 bases; junction bases outside the gene matches: 3. CDR3 coding DNA: TGTGCCAGCAGCGGGGAGGGTCCCTACGAGCAGTACTTC. Its protein product is CASSGEGPYEQYF.

As regards this clonotype: A much larger clone sits a single nucleotide away, making a read error possible. The J gene is TRBJ2-1, the V gene TRBV7-9, with 7 bases that match TRBD2. CDR1 SEHNR and CDR2 FQNEAQ come from the germline V gene (reference sequence). The J segment lost 7 bases and the V segment lost 8 bases, leaving 8 bases of the junction unmatched. The CDR3 runs 13 residues. CDR3 protein: CASGTNGLNEQFF. Written as DNA, the CDR3 is TGTGCCAGCGGGACTAACGGATTAAATGAGCAGTTCTTC.

This rearrangement joins TRBV11-2 to TRBJ2-5, with 16 nucleotides matching TRBD2. Germline assignment: CDR1 SGHAT and CDR2 FQNNGV. V lost 1 base, J lost 5 bases, and 10 bases stayed unmatched. The CDR3 runs 19 residues. CDR3 coding DNA: TGTGCCAGCAGCTTAGGGTGGGGGACTAGCGGGAGGGCCAGGGAGACCCAGTACTTC. This translates into CASSLGWGTSGRARETQYF.

In this sample, this clonotype turned up many times. The rearrangement joins TRBV6-2 or TRBV6-3 to TRBJ2-5, with TRBD2 matching 7 bases. J lost 3 bases, V lost 6 bases, and 10 bases had no gene match. The V gene's germline CDR1 is MNHEY and CDR2 SVGEGT. The CDR3 sequence is 15 residues long. CDR3 sequence (DNA): TGTGCCAGCAGCCGAGGACTAGGTTTTGAAGAGACCCAGTACTTC. Translating it yields CASSRGLGFEETQYF.

Concerning this clonotype itself: A read error may produce the germline difference seen at one junction end. In DNA, the CDR3 is TGTGCTAGCAGCCCCGGTGAGGGAGATACGCAGTATTTT. As protein: CASSPGEGDTQYF. The chain carries TRBV7-7 and TRBJ2-3; maybe TRBD2 (5 bases). This CDR3 has 13 amino acids. Germline V lookup: CDR1 SSHAT, CDR2 FNYEAQ (reference sequence).

The table lists this clonotype with many counts. V gene TRBV5-1 combines with J gene TRBJ1-1; D perhaps matches TRBD1 (5 bases). The V and J ends lost 6 bases and 1 base respectively, with 13 bases between them. CDR3 length: 14 residues. In germline, CDR1 is SGHRS, CDR2 YFSETQ. The CDR3 nucleotides are TGCGCCAGCACCCTGGGACCTAAGAACACTGAAGCTTTCTTT. Protein: CASTLGPKNTEAFF.

Note on this clonotype: A much larger clone differs from this one at a single base, so this may be a read error. This chain uses TRBV7-8 with TRBJ2-1; 9 bases fit TRBD2. The DNA end is more similar to TRBJ2-7, so the J call may be wrong. The CDR3 has 17 residues. Germline V gene data show CDR1 as SGHVS and CDR2 as FQNEAQ. CDR3 DNA: TGTGCCAGCAGCACAACCGCAGCGGCGGGAGGGGGTAATGAGCAGTACTTC. This gives the protein CASSTTAAAGGGNEQYF.

This clonotype has only a few counts. The chain links TRBV20-1 to TRBJ1-6; TRBD1 might be the D (5 bases). With 4 bases removed from V and 10 bases from J, the gap between germline ends came to 20 bases. Germline V gene lookup returns CDR1 DFQATT and CDR2 SNEGSKA (reference sequence). The CDR3 totals 15 residues. In DNA form, the CDR3 reads TGCAGTGCTACCCACAGCACAGGTTCAGGGTCACCCCTCCACTTT. Amino acids: CSATHSTGSGSPLHF.

This clonotype was seen many times. The chain joins TRBV20-1 to TRBJ1-2; D might be TRBD1 (5 bases). This CDR3 is built from 12 residues. V lost 5 bases to trimming and J lost 2 bases, with 9 bases between them. Germline V CDR1 and CDR2: DFQATT, SNEGSKA (reference sequence). The CDR3 spells CSAPWDNYGYTF. The CDR3 DNA is TGCAGTGCTCCCTGGGACAACTATGGCTACACCTTC.

This clonotype was picked up many times. The V call is TRBV20-1, the J call TRBJ2-7; D possibly corresponds to TRBD1 (6 bases). CDR3 length: 13 amino acids. The germline V gene has CDR1 DFQATT and CDR2 SNEGSKA (reference sequence). Between the trimmed V and J ends, which lost 0 bases and 4 bases, there was a span of 10 bases. CDR3 coding DNA: TGCAGTGCTAGAGACCGACAGGTATACGAGCAGTACTTC. This sequence encodes CSARDRQVYEQYF.

This clonotype appeared a few times. The chain combines TRBV3-1 with TRBJ2-5; possibly TRBD1 for D (6 bases). Trimming left V 1 base short and J 7 bases short, with 10 bases between. CDR1 and CDR2 (germline): LGHDT, YNNKEL (reference sequence). This CDR3 spans 13 amino acids. This CDR3 reads CASSQVDRGTQYF. DNA of the CDR3: TGTGCCAGCAGCCAAGTGGACAGAGGGACCCAGTACTTC.